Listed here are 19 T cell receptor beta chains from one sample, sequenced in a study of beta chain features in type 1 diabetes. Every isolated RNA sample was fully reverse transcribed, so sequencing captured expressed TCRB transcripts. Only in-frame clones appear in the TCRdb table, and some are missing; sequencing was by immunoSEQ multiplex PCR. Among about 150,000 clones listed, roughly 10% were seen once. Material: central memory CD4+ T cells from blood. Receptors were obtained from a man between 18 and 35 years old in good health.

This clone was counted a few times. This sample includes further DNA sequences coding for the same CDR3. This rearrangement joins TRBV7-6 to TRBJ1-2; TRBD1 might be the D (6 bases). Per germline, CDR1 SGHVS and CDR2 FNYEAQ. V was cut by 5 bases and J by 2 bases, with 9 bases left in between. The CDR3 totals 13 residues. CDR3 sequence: CASSPQGNYGYTF. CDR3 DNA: TGTGCCAGCAGCCCACAGGGAAACTATGGCTACACCTTC.

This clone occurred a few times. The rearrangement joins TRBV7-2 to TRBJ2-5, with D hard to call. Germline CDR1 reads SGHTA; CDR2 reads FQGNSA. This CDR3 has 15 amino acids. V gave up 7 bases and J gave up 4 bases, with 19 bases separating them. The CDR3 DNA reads TGTGCCAGCACGAGCAACCCCGGCGTGGGAGAGACCCAGTACTTC. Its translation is CASTSNPGVGETQYF.

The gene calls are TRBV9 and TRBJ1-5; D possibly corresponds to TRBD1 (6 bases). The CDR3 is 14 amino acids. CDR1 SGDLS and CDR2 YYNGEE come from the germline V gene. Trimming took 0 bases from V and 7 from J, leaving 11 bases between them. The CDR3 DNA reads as TGTGCCAGCAGCGTAGCTCCACAGGGCCAGCCCCAGCATTTT. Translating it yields CASSVAPQGQPQHF.

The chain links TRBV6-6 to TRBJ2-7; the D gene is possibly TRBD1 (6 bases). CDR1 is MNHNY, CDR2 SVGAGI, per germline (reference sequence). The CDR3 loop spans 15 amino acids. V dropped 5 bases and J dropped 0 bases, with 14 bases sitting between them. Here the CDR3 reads CASSITTGISYEQYF. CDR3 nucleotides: TGTGCCAGCAGTATAACCACAGGGATCTCCTACGAGCAGTACTTC.

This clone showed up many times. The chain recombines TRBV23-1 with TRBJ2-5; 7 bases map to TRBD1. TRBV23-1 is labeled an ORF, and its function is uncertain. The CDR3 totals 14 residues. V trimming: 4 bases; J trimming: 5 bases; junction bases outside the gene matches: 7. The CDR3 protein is CASSPPGQRETQYF. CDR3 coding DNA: TGCGCCAGCAGTCCCCCGGGACAGAGGGAGACCCAGTACTTC.

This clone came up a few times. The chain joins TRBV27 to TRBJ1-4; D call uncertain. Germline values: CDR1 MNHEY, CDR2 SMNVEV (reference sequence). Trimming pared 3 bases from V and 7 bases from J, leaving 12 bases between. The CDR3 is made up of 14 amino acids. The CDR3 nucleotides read TGTGCCAGCAGTTTTAGCAGGAGGGTTGAAAAACTGTTTTTT. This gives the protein CASSFSRRVEKLFF. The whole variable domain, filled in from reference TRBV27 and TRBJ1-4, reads EAQVTQNPRYLITVTGKKLTVTCSQNMNHEYMSWYRQDPGLGLRQIYYSMNVEVTDKGDVPEGYKVSRKEKRNFPLILESPSPNQTSLYFCASSFSRRVEKLFFGSGTQLSVL.

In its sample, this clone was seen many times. CDR3 sequence reads: CASSFGDRPYEQYF. The CDR3 coding sequence is TGTGCCAGCAGCTTTGGGGACAGGCCCTACGAGCAGTACTTC. The rearrangement links TRBV7-2 to TRBJ2-7, with TRBD1 matching 8 bases. The trim removed 3 bases at V and 2 bases at J, leaving 3 bases unmatched. CDR1 SGHTA and CDR2 FQGNSA come from the germline V gene. This CDR3 spans 14 amino acids.

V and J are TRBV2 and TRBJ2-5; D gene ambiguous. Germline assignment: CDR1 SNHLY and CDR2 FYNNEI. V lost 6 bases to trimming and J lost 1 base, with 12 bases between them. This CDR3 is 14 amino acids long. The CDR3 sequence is CASSRIQVQETQYF. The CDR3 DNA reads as TGTGCCAGCAGCCGCATCCAGGTCCAAGAGACCCAGTACTTC.

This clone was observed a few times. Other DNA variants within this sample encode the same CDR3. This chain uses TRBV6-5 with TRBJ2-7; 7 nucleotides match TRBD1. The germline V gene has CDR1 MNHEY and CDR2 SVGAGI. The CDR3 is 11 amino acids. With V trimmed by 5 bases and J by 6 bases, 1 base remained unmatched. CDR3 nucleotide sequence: TGTGCCAGCAGTCCAGGGGGCGAGCAGTACTTC. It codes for CASSPGGEQYF.

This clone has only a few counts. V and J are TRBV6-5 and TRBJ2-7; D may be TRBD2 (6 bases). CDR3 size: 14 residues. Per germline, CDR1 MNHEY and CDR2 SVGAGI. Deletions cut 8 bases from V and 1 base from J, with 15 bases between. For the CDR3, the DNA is TGTGCCAGCGGTTTGTCTAGCGTGTCCTACGAGCAGTACTTC. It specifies CASGLSSVSYEQYF.

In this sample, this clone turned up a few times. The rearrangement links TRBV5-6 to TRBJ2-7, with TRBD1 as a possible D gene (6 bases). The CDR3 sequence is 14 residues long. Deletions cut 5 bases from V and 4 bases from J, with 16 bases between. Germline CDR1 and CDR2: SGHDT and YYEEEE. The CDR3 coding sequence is TGTGCCAGCAGGTCAACAGGGAGTCGATACGAGCAGTACTTC. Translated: CASRSTGSRYEQYF.

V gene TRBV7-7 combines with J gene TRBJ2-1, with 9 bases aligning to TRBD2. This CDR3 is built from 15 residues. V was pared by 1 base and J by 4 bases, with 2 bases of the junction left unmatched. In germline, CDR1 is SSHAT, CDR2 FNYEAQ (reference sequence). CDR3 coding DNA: TGTGCCAGCAGCTTAGGGACTAGCGCGTACAATGAGCAGTTCTTC. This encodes CASSLGTSAYNEQFF.

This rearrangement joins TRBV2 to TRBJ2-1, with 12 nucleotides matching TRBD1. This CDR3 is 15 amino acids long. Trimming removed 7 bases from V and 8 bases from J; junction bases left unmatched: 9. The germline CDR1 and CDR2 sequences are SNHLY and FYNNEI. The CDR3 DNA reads TGTGCCAGCATTCAAAGGGACAGGGGGCGCGATGAGCAGTTCTTC. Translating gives CASIQRDRGRDEQFF.

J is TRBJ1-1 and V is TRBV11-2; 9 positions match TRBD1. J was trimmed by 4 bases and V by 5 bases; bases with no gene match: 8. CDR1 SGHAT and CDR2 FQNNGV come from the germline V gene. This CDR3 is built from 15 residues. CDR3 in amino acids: CASSGTGFSTTEAFF. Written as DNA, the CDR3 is TGTGCCAGCAGCGGGACAGGGTTTAGTACCACTGAAGCTTTCTTT.

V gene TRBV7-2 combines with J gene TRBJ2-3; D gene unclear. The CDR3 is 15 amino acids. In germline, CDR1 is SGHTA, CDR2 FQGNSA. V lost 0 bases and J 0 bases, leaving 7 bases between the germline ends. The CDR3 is CASSLAYRSTDTQYF. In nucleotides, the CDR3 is TGTGCCAGCAGCTTAGCGTATAGGAGCACAGATACGCAGTATTTT.

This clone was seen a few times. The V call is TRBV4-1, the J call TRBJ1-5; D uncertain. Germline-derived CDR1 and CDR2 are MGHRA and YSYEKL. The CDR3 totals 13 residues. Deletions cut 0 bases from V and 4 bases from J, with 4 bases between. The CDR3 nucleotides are TGCGCCAGCAGCCAAGACGGGAATCAGCCCCAGCATTTT. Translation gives CASSQDGNQPQHF.

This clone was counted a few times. The CDR3 loop reads CAISDSPYEQYF. The DNA of the CDR3 is TGTGCCATCAGTGACAGCCCCTACGAGCAGTACTTC. The V and J genes are TRBV10-3 and TRBJ2-7; no reliable D call. This CDR3 region has 12 residues. Germline values: CDR1 ENHRY, CDR2 SYGVKD. V was pared by 3 bases and J by 2 bases, with 5 bases between.

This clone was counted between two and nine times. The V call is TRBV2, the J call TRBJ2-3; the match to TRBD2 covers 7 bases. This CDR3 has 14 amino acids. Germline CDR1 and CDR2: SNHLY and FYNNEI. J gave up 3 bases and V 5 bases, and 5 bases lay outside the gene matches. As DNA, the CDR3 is TGTGCCAGCAGTTCCCGGCGGGAGACAGATACGCAGTATTTT. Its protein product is CASSSRRETDTQYF. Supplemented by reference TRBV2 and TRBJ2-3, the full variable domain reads EPEVTQTPSHQVTQMGQEVILRCVPISNHLYFYWYRQILGQKVEFLVSFYNNEISEKSEIFDDQFSVERPDGSNFTLKIRSTKLEDSAMYFCASSSRRETDTQYFGPGTRLTVL.

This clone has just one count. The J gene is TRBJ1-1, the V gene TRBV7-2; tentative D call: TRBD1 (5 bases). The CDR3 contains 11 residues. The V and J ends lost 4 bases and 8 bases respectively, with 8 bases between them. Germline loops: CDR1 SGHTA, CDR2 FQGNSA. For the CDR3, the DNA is TGTGCCAGCAGCTCGGGACCCGAAGCTTTCTTT. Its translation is CASSSGPEAFF. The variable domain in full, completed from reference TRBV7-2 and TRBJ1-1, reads GAGVSQSPSNKVTEKGKDVELRCDPISGHTALYWYRQSLGQGLEFLIYFQGNSAPDKSGLPSDRFSAERTGGSVSTLTIQRTQQEDSAVYLCASSSGPEAFFGQGTRLTVV.